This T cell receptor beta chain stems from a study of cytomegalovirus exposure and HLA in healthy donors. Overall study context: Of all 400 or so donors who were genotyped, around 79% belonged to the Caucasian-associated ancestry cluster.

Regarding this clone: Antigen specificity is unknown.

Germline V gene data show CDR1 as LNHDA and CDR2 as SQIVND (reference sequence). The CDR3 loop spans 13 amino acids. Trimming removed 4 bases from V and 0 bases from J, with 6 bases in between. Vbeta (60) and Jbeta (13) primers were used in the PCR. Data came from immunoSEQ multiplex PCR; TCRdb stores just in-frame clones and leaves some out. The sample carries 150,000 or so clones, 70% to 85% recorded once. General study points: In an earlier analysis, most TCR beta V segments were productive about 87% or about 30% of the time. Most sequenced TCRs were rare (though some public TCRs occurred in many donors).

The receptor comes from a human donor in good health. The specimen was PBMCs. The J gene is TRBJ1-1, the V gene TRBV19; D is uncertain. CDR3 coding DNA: TGTGCCAGTAGTAGGGCTATGAACACTGAAGCTTTCTTT. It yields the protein CASSRAMNTEAFF.